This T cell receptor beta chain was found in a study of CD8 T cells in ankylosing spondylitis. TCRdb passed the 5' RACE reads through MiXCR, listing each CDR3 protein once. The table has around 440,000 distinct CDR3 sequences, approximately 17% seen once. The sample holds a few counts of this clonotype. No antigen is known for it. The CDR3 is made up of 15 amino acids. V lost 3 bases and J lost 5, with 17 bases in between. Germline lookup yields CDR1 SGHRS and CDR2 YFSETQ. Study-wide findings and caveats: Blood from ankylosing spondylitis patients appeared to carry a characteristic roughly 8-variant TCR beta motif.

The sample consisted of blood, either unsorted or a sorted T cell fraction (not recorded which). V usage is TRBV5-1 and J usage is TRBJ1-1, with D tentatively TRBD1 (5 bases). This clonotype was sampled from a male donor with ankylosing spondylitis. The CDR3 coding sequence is TGCGCCAGCAGCTGGGGCCTCCACGGGGAAACTGAAGCTTTCTTT. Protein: CASSWGLHGETEAFF.